Listed below are T cell receptor beta chains from one sample, sequenced in a study of OX40 agonist ivuxolimab in advanced cancers. The assay was immunoSEQ multiplex PCR, and TCRdb's table has in-frame clones only and misses some. Of about 79,000 clones listed, over 80% are singletons. Source: CD4+ or CD8+ T cells sorted from blood, taken in a trial of the OX40 agonist ivuxolimab. These receptors all come from an adult with an advanced solid tumor such as melanoma, head and neck, liver or kidney cancer. Each CDR3 is given with its conserved first and last residue.

>TRBV6-6|TRBJ1-1
CASSYTGTEAFF
>TRBV18|TRBJ2-7
CASSPPVSTYEQYF
>TRBV5-6|TRBJ1-6
CASSLQGLTLHF
>TRBV7-8|TRBJ2-5
CASSLGTWAPQETQYF
>TRBV30|TRBJ2-7
CAWSLDRLTYEQYF
>TRBV7-2|TRBJ2-1
CASSLGGSSLYNEQFF
>TRBV30|TRBJ2-2
CAWRGDRRNTGELFF
>TRBV19|TRBJ1-5
CASSITGRGQPQHF
>TRBV25-1|TRBJ2-2
CASSGPIGELFF
>TRBV5-4|TRBJ2-1
CASSLGASWGNEQFF
>TRBV7-6|TRBJ2-1
CASSFLDLNPHEQFF
>TRBV5-1|TRBJ2-5
CASSLGLAGGAYQETQYF
>TRBV11-2|TRBJ2-7
CASSSTGTYEQYF
>TRBV7-9|TRBJ1-5
CASSLANTNQPQHF
>TRBV7-2|TRBJ1-1
CASSALVGNTKAFF
>TRBV7-2|TRBJ2-7
CASSLGSGDRGEQYF
>TRBV7-9|TRBJ1-1
CASSLDRGVGSFF
>TRBV4-2|TRBJ2-1
CASSQDPTSGSDNEQFF
>TRBV18|TRBJ2-3
CASSQDRGPTDTQYF
>TRBV27|TRBJ2-5
CASKRTGSWRDQETQYF
>TRBV30|TRBJ1-3
CAWSVQGPGNTIYF
>TRBV9|TRBJ2-3
CASSPTDNTDTQYF
>TRBV7-9|TRBJ2-5
CASSLARGFFGETQYF
>TRBV7-6|TRBJ2-7
CASSLALAISYEQYF
>TRBV5-1|TRBJ2-1
CASSLVTGTYNEQFF
>TRBV5-1|TRBJ1-1
CASSQQDRGLTEAFF
>TRBV27|TRBJ2-7
CASSLTRLRYEQYF
>TRBV19|TRBJ2-7
CASPLHDEQYF
>TRBV7-9|TRBJ2-2
CASSLVLLLAGKGTGELFF
>TRBV5-8|TRBJ1-1
CASRIEVSQDTEAFF
>TRBV7-3|TRBJ2-7
CASSSSQGPYEQYF
>TRBV19|TRBJ1-1
CASSIGQGPMNTEAFF
>TRBV28|TRBJ1-2
CASSSQAGGRYGYTF
>TRBV7-6|TRBJ2-1
CASSQIRTGESEQFF
>TRBV7-9|TRBJ2-7
CASSLGSGLAYEQYF
>TRBV2|TRBJ2-2
CASTPVRLHTGELFF
>TRBV5-1|TRBJ2-1
CASIRGGFYNEQFF
>TRBV6-5|TRBJ2-7
CASSYSREGLYEQYF
>TRBV11-2|TRBJ1-1
CASSPVGGNTEAFF
>TRBV7-2|TRBJ1-4
CASSSIRREKLFF
>TRBV19|TRBJ2-7
CASSIEETGSYEQYF
>TRBV30|TRBJ2-1
CAWSAGTGRGNEQFF
>TRBV28|TRBJ2-5
CASSHLWGRTALETQYF
>TRBV5-1|TRBJ1-2
CASSLDGTGTNLNYGYTF
>TRBV20-1|TRBJ1-5
CSARSQLSQHF
>TRBV20-1|TRBJ2-5
CSASRSGQYF